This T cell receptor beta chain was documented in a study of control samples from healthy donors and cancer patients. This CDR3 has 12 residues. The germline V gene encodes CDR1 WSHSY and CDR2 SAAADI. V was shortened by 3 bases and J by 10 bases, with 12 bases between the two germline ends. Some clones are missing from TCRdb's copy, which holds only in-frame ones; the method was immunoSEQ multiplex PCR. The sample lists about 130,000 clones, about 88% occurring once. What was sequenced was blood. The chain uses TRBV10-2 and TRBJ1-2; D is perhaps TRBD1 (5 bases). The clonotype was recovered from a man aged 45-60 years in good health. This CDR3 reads CASSEAGSAYTF. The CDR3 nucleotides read TGCGCCAGCAGTGAAGCAGGGTCAGCCTACACCTTC.